This T cell receptor beta chain was retrieved from a study of OX40 agonist ivuxolimab in advanced cancers. Findings and limits, study-wide: Researchers did not establish what antigens the expanded peripheral T cells target. By week 6 at 0.1 to 3.0 mg/kg, blood CD4+ and CD8+ T cells had expanded clonally.

In regard to this clone: The antigen is not known.

The CDR3 sequence is 17 residues long. The V segment lost 5 bases and the J segment 0 bases; nucleotides outside the gene matches: 9. Germline assignment: CDR1 MDHEN and CDR2 SYDVKM. Data came from immunoSEQ multiplex PCR; TCRdb stores just in-frame clones and leaves some out. The sample includes about 69,000 clones, approximately 93% of them seen just once. Enrollment shut out patients with autoimmune disease history or systemic immunosuppression. The clonotype originates from an adult with an advanced solid tumor such as melanoma, head and neck, liver or kidney cancer. The source material was CD4+ or CD8+ T cells sorted from blood, sampled in a trial of the OX40 agonist ivuxolimab. J is TRBJ2-5 and V is TRBV28, with 10 bases identical to TRBD1. Written as DNA, the CDR3 is TGTGCCAGCAGTCCCTGGGGGACAGGGGTGAACCAAGAGACCCAGTACTTC. It codes for CASSPWGTGVNQETQYF.